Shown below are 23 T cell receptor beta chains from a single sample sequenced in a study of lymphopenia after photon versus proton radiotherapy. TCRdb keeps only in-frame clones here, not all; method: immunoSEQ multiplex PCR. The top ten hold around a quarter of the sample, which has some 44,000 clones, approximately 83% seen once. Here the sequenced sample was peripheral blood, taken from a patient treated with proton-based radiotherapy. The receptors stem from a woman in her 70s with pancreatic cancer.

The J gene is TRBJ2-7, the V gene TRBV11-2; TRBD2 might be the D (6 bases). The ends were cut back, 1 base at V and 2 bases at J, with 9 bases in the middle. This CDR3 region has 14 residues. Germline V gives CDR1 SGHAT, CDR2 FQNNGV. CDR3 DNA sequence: TGTGCCAGCAGCTTAGCCCAGCGGGCCTACGAGCAGTACTTC. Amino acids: CASSLAQRAYEQYF. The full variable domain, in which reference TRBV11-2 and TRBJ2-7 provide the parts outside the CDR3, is EAGVAQSPRYKIIEKRQSVAFWCNPISGHATLYWYQQILGQGPKLLIQFQNNGVVDDSQLPKDRFSAERLKGVDSTLKIQPAKLEDSAVYLCASSLAQRAYEQYFGPGTRLTVT.

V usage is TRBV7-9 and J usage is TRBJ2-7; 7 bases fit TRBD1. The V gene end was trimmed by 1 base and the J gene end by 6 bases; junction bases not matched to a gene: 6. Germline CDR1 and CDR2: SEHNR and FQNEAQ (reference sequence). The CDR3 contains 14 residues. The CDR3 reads CASSLEGGAVEQYF. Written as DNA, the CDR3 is TGTGCCAGCAGCTTAGAAGGGGGCGCGGTCGAGCAGTACTTC.

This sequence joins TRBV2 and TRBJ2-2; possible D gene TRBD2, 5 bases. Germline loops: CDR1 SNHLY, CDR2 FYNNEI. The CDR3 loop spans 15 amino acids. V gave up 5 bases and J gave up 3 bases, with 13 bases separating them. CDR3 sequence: CASSSPARDTGELFF. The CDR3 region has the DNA TGTGCCAGCAGTTCCCCCGCGCGGGACACCGGGGAGCTGTTTTTT.

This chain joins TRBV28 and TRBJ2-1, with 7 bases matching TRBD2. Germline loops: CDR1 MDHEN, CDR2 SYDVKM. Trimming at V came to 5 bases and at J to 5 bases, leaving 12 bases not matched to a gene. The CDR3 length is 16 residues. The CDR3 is CASSAVGGPWDNEQFF. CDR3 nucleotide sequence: TGTGCCAGCAGTGCAGTGGGAGGGCCTTGGGACAATGAGCAGTTCTTC.

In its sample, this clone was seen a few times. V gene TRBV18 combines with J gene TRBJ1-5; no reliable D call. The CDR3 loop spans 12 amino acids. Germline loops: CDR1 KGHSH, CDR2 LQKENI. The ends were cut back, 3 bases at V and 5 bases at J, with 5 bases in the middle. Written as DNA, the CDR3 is TGTGCCAGCTCACCGCCGGATCAGCCCCAGCATTTT. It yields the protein CASSPPDQPQHF. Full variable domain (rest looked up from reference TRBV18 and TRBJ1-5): NAGVMQNPRHLVRRRGQEARLRCSPMKGHSHVYWYRQLPEEGLKFMVYLQKENIIDESGMPKERFSAEFPKEGPSILRIQQVVRGDSAAYFCASSPPDQPQHFGDGTRLSIL.

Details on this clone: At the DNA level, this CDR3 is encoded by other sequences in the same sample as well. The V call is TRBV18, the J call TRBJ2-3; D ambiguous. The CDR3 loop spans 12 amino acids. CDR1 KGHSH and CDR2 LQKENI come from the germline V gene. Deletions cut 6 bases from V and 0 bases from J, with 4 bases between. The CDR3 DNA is TGTGCCAGCTCGCCAAGCACAGATACGCAGTATTTT. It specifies CASSPSTDTQYF.

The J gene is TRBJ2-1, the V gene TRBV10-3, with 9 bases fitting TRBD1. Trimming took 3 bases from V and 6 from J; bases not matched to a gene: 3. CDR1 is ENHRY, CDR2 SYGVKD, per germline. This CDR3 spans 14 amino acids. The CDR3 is CAISEGTGINEQFF. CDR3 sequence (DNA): TGTGCCATCAGTGAAGGGACAGGGATCAATGAGCAGTTCTTC.

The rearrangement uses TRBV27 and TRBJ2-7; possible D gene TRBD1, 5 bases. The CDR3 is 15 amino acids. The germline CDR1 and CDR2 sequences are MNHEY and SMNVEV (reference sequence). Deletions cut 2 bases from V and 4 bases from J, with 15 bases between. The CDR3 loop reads CASSLKPGPVYEQYF. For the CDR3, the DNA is TGTGCCAGCAGTTTAAAGCCAGGGCCAGTGTACGAGCAGTACTTC.

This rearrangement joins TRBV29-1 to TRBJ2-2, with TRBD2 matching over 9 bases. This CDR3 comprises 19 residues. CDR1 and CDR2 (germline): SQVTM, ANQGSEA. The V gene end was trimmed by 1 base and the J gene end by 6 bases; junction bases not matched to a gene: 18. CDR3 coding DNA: TGCAGCGTTGAAGCGGTCCCCTCTGTACTAGCGGGTAGATCCGGGGAGCTGTTTTTT. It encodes CSVEAVPSVLAGRSGELFF.

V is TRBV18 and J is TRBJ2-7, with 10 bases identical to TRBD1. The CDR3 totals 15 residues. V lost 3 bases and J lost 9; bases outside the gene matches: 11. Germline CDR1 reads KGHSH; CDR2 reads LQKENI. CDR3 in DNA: TGTGCCAGCTCACCGATGACAGGGGGCTCAGTAGGGCAGTACTTC. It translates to CASSPMTGGSVGQYF.

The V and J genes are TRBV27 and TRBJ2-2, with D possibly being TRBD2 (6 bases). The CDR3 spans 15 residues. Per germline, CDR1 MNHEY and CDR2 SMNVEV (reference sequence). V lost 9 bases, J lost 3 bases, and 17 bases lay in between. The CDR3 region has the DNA TGTGCCAGTATGGTAGCGGCTAGGGACACCGGGGAGCTGTTTTTT. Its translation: CASMVAARDTGELFF.

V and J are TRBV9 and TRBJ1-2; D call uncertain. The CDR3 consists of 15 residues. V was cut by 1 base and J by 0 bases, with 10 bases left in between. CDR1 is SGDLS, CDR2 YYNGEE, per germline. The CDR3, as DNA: TGTGCCAGCAGCGTACGGTGGCAATCTAACTATGGCTACACCTTC. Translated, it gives CASSVRWQSNYGYTF.

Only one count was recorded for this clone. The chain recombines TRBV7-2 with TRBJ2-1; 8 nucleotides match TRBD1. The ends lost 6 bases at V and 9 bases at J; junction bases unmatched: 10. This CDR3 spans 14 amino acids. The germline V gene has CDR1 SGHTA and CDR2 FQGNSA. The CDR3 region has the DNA TGTGCCAGCAGGACCCCGACAGGGGTGATTGAGCAGTTCTTC. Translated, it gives CASRTPTGVIEQFF.

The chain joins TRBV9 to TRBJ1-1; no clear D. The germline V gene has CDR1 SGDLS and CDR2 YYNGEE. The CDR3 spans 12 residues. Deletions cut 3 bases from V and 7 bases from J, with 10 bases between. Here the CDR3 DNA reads TGTGCCAGCAGCGCCGTTGGTGGTGAAGCTTTCTTT. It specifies CASSAVGGEAFF.

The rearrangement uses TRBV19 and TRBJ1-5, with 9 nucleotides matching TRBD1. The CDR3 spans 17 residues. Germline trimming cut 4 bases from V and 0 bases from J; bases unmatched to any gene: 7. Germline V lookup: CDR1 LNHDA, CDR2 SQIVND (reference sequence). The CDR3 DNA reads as TGTGCCAGTAGTACGGGACAGGGCCGATATAGCAATCAGCCCCAGCATTTT. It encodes CASSTGQGRYSNQPQHF.

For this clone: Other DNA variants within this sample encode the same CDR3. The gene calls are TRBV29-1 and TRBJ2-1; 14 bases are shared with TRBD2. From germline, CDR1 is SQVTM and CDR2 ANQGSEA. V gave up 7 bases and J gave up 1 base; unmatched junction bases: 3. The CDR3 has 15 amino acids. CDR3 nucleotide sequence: TGCAGCGGCGGACTAGCGGGAGGATCCTACAATGAGCAGTTCTTC. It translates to CSGGLAGGSYNEQFF.

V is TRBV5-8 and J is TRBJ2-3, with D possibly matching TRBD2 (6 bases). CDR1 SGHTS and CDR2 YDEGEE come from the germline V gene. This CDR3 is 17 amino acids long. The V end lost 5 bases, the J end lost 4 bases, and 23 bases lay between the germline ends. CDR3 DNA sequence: TGTGCCAGCAGACGGAGGGTTCCTGCGAGAGTGGCAGATACGCAGTATTTT. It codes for CASRRRVPARVADTQYF.

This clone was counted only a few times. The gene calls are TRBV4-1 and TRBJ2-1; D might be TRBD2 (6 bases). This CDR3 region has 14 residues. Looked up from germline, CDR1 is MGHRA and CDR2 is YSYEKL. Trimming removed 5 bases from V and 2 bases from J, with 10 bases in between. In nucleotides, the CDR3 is TGCGCCAGCAGCGGAAGGGAGGCCTACAATGAGCAGTTCTTC. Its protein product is CASSGREAYNEQFF.

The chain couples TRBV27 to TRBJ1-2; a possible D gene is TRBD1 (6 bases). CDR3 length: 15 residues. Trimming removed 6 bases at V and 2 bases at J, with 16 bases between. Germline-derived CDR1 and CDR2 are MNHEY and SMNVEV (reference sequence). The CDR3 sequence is CASSYLGALNYGYTF. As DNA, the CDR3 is TGTGCCAGCAGCTACCTGGGGGCCCTAAACTATGGCTACACCTTC.

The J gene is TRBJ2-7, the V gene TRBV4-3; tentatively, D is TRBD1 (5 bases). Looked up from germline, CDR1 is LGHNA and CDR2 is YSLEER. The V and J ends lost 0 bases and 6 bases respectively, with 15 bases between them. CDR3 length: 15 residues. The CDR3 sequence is CASSQEWAGSREQYF. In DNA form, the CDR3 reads TGCGCCAGCAGCCAAGAATGGGCAGGGTCACGCGAGCAGTACTTC.

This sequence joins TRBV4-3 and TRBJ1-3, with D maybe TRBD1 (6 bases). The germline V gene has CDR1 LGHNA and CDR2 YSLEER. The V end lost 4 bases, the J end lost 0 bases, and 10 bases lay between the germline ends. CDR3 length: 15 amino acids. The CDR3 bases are TGCGCCAGCAGCCCTCGGACAGTCTCTGGAAACACCATATATTTT. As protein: CASSPRTVSGNTIYF.

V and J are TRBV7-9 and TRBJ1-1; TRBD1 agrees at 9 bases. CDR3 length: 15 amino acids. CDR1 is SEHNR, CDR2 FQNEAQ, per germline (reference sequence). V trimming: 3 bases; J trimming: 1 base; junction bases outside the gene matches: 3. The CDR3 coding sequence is TGTGCCAGCAGCTTCCCACAGGGGGCGAACACTGAAGCTTTCTTT. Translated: CASSFPQGANTEAFF.

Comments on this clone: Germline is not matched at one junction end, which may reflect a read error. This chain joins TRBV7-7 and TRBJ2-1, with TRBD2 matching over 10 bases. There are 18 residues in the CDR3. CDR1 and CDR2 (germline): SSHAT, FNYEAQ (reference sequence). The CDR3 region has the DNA TGTGCTAGCAGCCCTACTCCTAGCGGGAGTAGTGGGACCAATGAGCAGTTCTTC. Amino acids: CASSPTPSGSSGTNEQFF.